This T cell receptor (beta chain) comes out of a study of CD8 T cells in ankylosing spondylitis. With molecular barcodes, quantitative 5'-RACE was used to make the TCR beta libraries. TCRdb re-called the 5' RACE reads through MiXCR, storing one row per CDR3 protein. The sample shows some 840,000 distinct CDR3 sequences, about 12% of them seen only once. There are a few counts of this clonotype. Its target is unknown. Whole-study results and caveats: Previous work reported some of these motif variants in the synovial fluid and blood of reactive arthritis. A TCR beta motif of fewer than ten highly homologous variants seemed to mark ankylosing spondylitis blood.

Germline V gene lookup returns CDR1 DFQATT and CDR2 SNEGSKA (reference sequence). The CDR3 length is 14 residues. Trimming at V came to 6 bases and at J to 10 bases, leaving 11 bases not matched to a gene. This TCR came from a male donor with ankylosing spondylitis. The sample consisted of blood, either unsorted or a sorted T cell fraction (not recorded which). The rearrangement joins TRBV20-1 to TRBJ2-1; 11 bases map to TRBD2. DNA of the CDR3: TGCAGTGCCACCATAGCGGGGGGGCCACGAGAGCAGTTCTTC. This codes for CSATIAGGPREQFF.